This entry describes one T cell receptor (beta chain). The data were taken from a study of blood T cell repertoires in COVID-19. Study-level information: T cells, B-cell-depleted T cells, or PBMCs provided the cDNA or gDNA that served as material.

Original handling: Amplification from reference gene primers served as the basis for estimated nucleated cell counts. Only in-frame clones appear in the TCRdb table, and some are missing; sequencing was by immunoSEQ multiplex PCR. That table supplies the V and J calls and clone size; D and trimming were determined from the DNA. Of about 45,000 clones in the sample, 70% to 90% are singletons; the top ten hold 25% to 35%. The sequenced sample was peripheral blood. The TCR originated in a woman older than 75 with acute or convalescent COVID-19.

Written as DNA, the CDR3 is TGTGCCAGCACAGCGAACTATGGCTACACCTTC. Protein product: CASTANYGYTF. This chain connects TRBV6-6 to TRBJ1-2, with D unclear. The germline V and J ends were trimmed by 7 bases and 2 bases, with 5 bases remaining between them. CDR3 length: 11 amino acids. Germline lookup yields CDR1 MNHNY and CDR2 SVGAGI (reference sequence).